These 22 T cell receptor beta chains originate from one sample sequenced in a study of tumor-infiltrating lymphocytes in primary liver carcinoma. Priming with a constant-region primer yielded TCR beta cDNA from around 0.45 ug total RNA. TCR beta libraries came from three nested multiplex PCR rounds using slightly modified ARM-PCR. PCR rounds one and two used TRBV1-TRBV30 forward primers with a C-beta reverse primer for around 10 cycles each. TCRdb re-called the multiplex PCR reads with MiXCR, one entry per CDR3 protein. The sample records approximately 210,000 distinct CDR3 sequences, about two thirds being singletons. Germline DNA was also extracted, and blood RNA derived from unsorted whole blood. Sequenced: peripheral blood. The receptors originated from a woman aged 55-70 years with primary liver carcinoma and hepatitis B virus infection.

The sample holds a few counts of this clonotype. One end of the junction does not line up with germline, which may come from a read error. The V and J genes are TRBV7-9 and TRBJ2-7, with a tentative D call TRBD2 (6 bases). Germline CDR1 and CDR2: SEHNR and FQNEAQ (reference sequence). The length of the CDR3 is 15 residues. The CDR3 is CATSFSGAGPGEQYF. The CDR3 DNA reads as TGTGCCACCAGCTTTTCTGGGGCGGGACCTGGCGAGCAGTACTTC.

This rearrangement joins TRBV7-3 to TRBJ2-1; no clear D. Germline CDR1 and CDR2: SGHTA and FQGTGA. This CDR3 is built from 16 residues. Between the trimmed V and J ends, which lost 1 base and 1 base, there was a span of 11 bases. The CDR3 region is CASSLSPTLSYNEQFF. In DNA form, the CDR3 reads TGTGCCAGCAGCTTAAGCCCTACCTTATCCTACAATGAGCAGTTCTTC. Looking up the rest from reference TRBV7-3 and TRBJ2-1 gives the full variable domain: GAGVSQTPSNKVTEKGKYVELRCDPISGHTALYWYRQSLGQGPEFLIYFQGTGAADDSGLPNDRFFAVRPEGSVSTLKIQRTERGDSAVYLCASSLSPTLSYNEQFFGPGTRLTVL.

About this clonotype itself: The junction departs from the called germline gene at one end, perhaps through a read error. The genes are TRBV30 and TRBJ1-5; 8 bases line up with TRBD1. The germline gives CDR1 GTSNPN, CDR2 SVGIG (reference sequence). The CDR3 is 15 residues long. CDR3 residues: CAFDTTGGSNQPQHF. DNA of the CDR3: TGTGCCTTCGACACAACAGGGGGTAGCAATCAGCCTCAGCATTTT.

This chain uses TRBV29-1 with TRBJ1-1; D might be TRBD1 (5 bases). This CDR3 comprises 15 residues. The germline V gene encodes CDR1 SQVTM and CDR2 ANQGSEA. DNA for the CDR3: TGCAACTCCTATTACTACGGGACGATGAACACTGAAGCTTTCTTT. This gives the protein CNSYYYGTMNTEAFF. Full variable domain (outside the CDR3, taken from reference TRBV29-1 and TRBJ1-1): SAVISQKPSRDICQRGTSLTIQCQVDSQVTMMFWYRQQPGQSLTLIATANQGSEATYESGFVIDKFPISRPNLTFSTLTVSNMSPEDSSIYLCNSYYYGTMNTEAFFGQGTRLTVV.

Comments on this clonotype: A junction end diverges from the germline sequence, so it may reflect a read error. This chain joins TRBV6-5 and TRBJ2-7, with D unresolved. Per germline, CDR1 MNHEY and CDR2 SVGAGI. The length of the CDR3 is 13 residues. In DNA, the CDR3 is TGTGTCAGCAGGTCAGTGGGCCCGGGCGAGCAGTACTTC. Translating it yields CVSRSVGPGEQYF.

This clonotype appeared many times. The genes are TRBV12-3 or TRBV12-4 and TRBJ2-5; perhaps D is TRBD1 or TRBD2 (5 bases each). Trimming took off 0 bases at V and 5 bases at J, with 10 bases between the two ends. CDR3 length: 14 residues. The CDR3 reads CASSLARGAETQYF. CDR3 DNA: TGTGCCAGCAGTTTAGCGAGGGGTGCGGAGACCCAGTACTTC.

This clonotype turned up a few times. This sequence joins TRBV6-4 and TRBJ2-7, with D hard to call. The CDR3 consists of 11 residues. Germline lookup yields CDR1 MRHNA and CDR2 SNTAGT. Trimming removed 10 bases at V and 6 bases at J, with 13 bases between. The CDR3 DNA follows: TGTGCCATCCCTGGTCCTCGCGAGCAGTACTTC. Protein product: CAIPGPREQYF.

The V gene is TRBV7-3, the J gene TRBJ2-2, with 12 bases fitting TRBD2. Trimming took 6 bases from V and 6 from J; bases not matched to a gene: 8. The CDR3 contains 16 residues. Germline V gene sequence: CDR1 SGHTA, CDR2 FQGTGA. The CDR3 sequence: CASSAGLAGLAGELFF. The CDR3 DNA follows: TGTGCCAGCAGTGCGGGACTAGCGGGCCTGGCCGGGGAGCTGTTTTTT.

The chain couples TRBV30 to TRBJ2-2; 8 bases agree with TRBD1. The CDR3 extends over 15 amino acids. Losses at the gene ends were 4 bases for V and 6 bases for J; bases not matched to a gene: 10. Germline CDR1 and CDR2: GTSNPN and SVGIG (reference sequence). For the CDR3, the DNA is TGTGCCTGGATCAGGACGGACAGGGAGGCCGGGGAGCTGTTTTTT. This translates into CAWIRTDREAGELFF.

As to this clonotype: A read error may account for a junction end that differs from germline. V gene TRBV11-2 combines with J gene TRBJ2-3; 11 bases match TRBD2. From germline, CDR1 is SGHAT and CDR2 FQNNGV. CDR3 size: 17 residues. CDR3 nucleotides: TGTGCCAGGAGCTTAGATCATAGCGGGAGGGGCACAGATACGCAGTATTTT. Its translation: CARSLDHSGRGTDTQYF.

Note on this clonotype: Being one base from a much bigger clone, this may be a read error. The V and J genes are TRBV5-5 and TRBJ2-7; the D is unclear. Germline assignment: CDR1 SGHKS and CDR2 YYEKEE (reference sequence). This CDR3 contains 15 residues. DNA for the CDR3: TGTGCCAGCAGCTTGGGGGGATCCCGCTCCTACGTGCAGTACTTC. This codes for CASSLGGSRSYVQYF.

This clonotype has a count of ten or more. The chain combines TRBV6-1 with TRBJ1-5, with D uncertain. The CDR3 spans 13 residues. Trimming removed 2 bases from V and 6 bases from J, with 8 bases in between. CDR1 and CDR2 (germline): MNHNS, SASEGT. The CDR3 DNA reads TGTGCCAGCAGTGAAACGGGCGCTCAGCCCCAGCATTTT. Translating it yields CASSETGAQPQHF.

The rearrangement uses TRBV5-4 and TRBJ1-1, with a tentative D call TRBD1 (6 bases). V lost 3 bases and J lost 6, with 24 bases in between. Germline V gives CDR1 SGHNT, CDR2 YYREEE (reference sequence). This CDR3 contains 17 residues. The CDR3 coding sequence is TGTGCCAGCAGCTCCGGGGACACAGTGATTTCTTACGCTGAAGCTTTCTTT. Translating it yields CASSSGDTVISYAEAFF.

This clonotype has just a few counts. The chain joins TRBV5-1 to TRBJ2-7, with D perhaps matching TRBD1 or TRBD2 (6 bases each). The V end lost 4 bases, the J end lost 3 bases, and 17 bases lay between the germline ends. The CDR3 spans 15 residues. The germline gives CDR1 SGHRS, CDR2 YFSETQ. The CDR3 bases are TGCGCCAGCAGCAGTGGTTGGGGGGCTAACTACGAGCAGTACTTC. Translating gives CASSSGWGANYEQYF.

This clonotype was seen more than once but under ten times. V gene TRBV7-8 combines with J gene TRBJ2-3, with 7 bases lining up with TRBD2. Trimming removed 5 bases from V and 4 bases from J; junction bases left unmatched: 18. This CDR3 has 18 amino acids. In germline, CDR1 is SGHVS, CDR2 FQNEAQ. The CDR3 here is CASSAKDRSGILADTQYF. CDR3 bases: TGTGCCAGCAGCGCCAAGGACCGGAGCGGGATCTTAGCAGATACGCAGTATTTT.

This clonotype was counted many times. V gene TRBV6-5 combines with J gene TRBJ1-3, with D perhaps matching TRBD1 (6 bases). From germline, CDR1 is MNHEY and CDR2 SVGAGI. This CDR3 spans 16 amino acids. The germline V and J ends were trimmed by 0 bases and 3 bases, with 12 bases remaining between them. The CDR3 reads CASSYSSGAYGNTIYF. The DNA of the CDR3 is TGTGCCAGCAGTTACTCGTCAGGGGCGTATGGAAACACCATATATTTT.

On this clonotype: Possible read error: a much larger clone is one base away. The chain combines TRBV30 with TRBJ2-1; the D is unclear. The CDR3 totals 11 residues. Per the germline V gene, CDR1 is GTSNPN and CDR2 is SVGIG (reference sequence). With 4 bases removed from V and 8 bases from J, the gap between germline ends came to 9 bases. This chain's CDR3 is CAWTSCDEQFF. The DNA for the CDR3 is TGTGCCTGGACCTCTTGTGATGAGCAGTTCTTC. The full variable domain, completed using reference TRBV30 and TRBJ2-1, is SQTIHQWPATLVQPVGSPLSLECTVEGTSNPNLYWYRQAAGRGLQLLFYSVGIGQISSEVPQNLSASRPQDRQFILSSKKLLLSDSGFYLCAWTSCDEQFFGPGTRLTVL.

This clonotype was detected a few times. Germline and junction disagree at one end, which may indicate a read error. This CDR3 reads CASSQASTSGRPYDEQFF. The CDR3 DNA reads TGTGCCAGCAGCCAAGCCTCGACTAGCGGGAGACCCTACGATGAGCAGTTCTTC. The chain employs TRBV14 and TRBJ2-1; 12 nucleotides match TRBD2. The CDR3 extends over 18 amino acids. In germline, CDR1 is SGHDN, CDR2 FVKESK.

Concerning this clonotype itself: One end of the junction does not line up with germline, which may come from a read error. The chain employs TRBV12-3 or TRBV12-4 and TRBJ2-7, with D possibly matching TRBD2 (7 bases). This CDR3 spans 19 amino acids. For the CDR3, the DNA is TGTGCCAGCAGAAGGACTAGGGACACAAGATCGGGAGTCGACTACGAGCACTACTTC. It encodes CASRRTRDTRSGVDYEHYF.

This clonotype occurred many times. CDR3: CASSRTGTGPYEQYF. The CDR3 DNA reads as TGTGCCAGCAGTAGGACGGGGACGGGACCCTACGAGCAGTACTTC. This chain connects TRBV12-3 or TRBV12-4 to TRBJ2-7, with D possibly called TRBD1 or TRBD2 (5 bases each). V was pared by 5 bases and J by 2 bases, with 16 bases between. The CDR3 extends over 15 amino acids.

The chain is built from TRBV11-2 and TRBJ1-2; 7 bases agree with TRBD1. V lost 2 bases to trimming and J lost 13 bases; unmatched junction nucleotides: 10. Germline-derived CDR1 and CDR2 are SGHAT and FQNNGV. The CDR3 has 13 residues. In nucleotides, the CDR3 is TGTGCCAGCAGCTTATATGAGACAGGGTTTATCACCTTC. The encoded protein is CASSLYETGFITF.

This clonotype is labeled medium-sized. V gene TRBV11-3 combines with J gene TRBJ2-3; a possible D gene is TRBD1 (5 bases). There are 14 residues in the CDR3. Germline values: CDR1 SGHNT, CDR2 YENEEA. Trimming shortened V by 5 bases and J by 6 bases, and 15 bases separated the two germline ends. CDR3 in amino acids: CASSLYQGSDTQYF. For the CDR3, the DNA is TGTGCCAGCAGCCTCTATCAGGGATCCGATACGCAGTATTTT.